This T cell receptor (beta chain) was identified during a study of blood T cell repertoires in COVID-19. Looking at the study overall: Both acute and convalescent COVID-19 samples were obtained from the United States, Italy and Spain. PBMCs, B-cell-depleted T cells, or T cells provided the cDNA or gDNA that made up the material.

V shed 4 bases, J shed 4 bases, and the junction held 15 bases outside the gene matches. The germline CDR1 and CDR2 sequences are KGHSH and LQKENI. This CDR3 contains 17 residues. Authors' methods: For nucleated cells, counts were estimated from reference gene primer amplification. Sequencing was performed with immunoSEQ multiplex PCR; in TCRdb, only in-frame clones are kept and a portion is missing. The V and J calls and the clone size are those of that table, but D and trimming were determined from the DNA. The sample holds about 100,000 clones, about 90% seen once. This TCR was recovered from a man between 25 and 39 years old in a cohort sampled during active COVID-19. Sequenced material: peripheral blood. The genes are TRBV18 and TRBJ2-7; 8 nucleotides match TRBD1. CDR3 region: CASSRNSGGQVTYEQYF. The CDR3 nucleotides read TGTGCCAGCTCACGTAACTCCGGGGGACAGGTGACTTACGAGCAGTACTTC.